This entry lists 6 T cell receptor beta chains sequenced from one sample in a study of shared clonotypes between healthy human individuals. Here immunoSEQ multiplex PCR was the method, and the copy in TCRdb shows in-frame clones only, minus some. The table has around 2.3 million clones, about 94% seen once. Sample: naive CD4+ T cells sorted from blood. Described subset: CD45RA+ positively selected. Source of these receptors: a man aged 18 to 29 in good health.

V usage is TRBV25-1 and J usage is TRBJ1-2; D is uncertain. Germline V gene sequence: CDR1 MGHDK, CDR2 SYGVNS. The length of the CDR3 is 13 residues. The V and J ends lost 3 bases and 2 bases respectively, with 7 bases between them. The CDR3 bases are TGTGCCAGCAGTGATGTGGGGAACTATGGCTACACCTTC. Its protein product is CASSDVGNYGYTF.

This chain joins TRBV5-1 and TRBJ2-2; D may match TRBD1 or TRBD2 (6 bases each). This CDR3 is 14 amino acids long. Germline lookup yields CDR1 SGHRS and CDR2 YFSETQ. The V end lost 6 bases, the J end lost 3 bases, and 12 bases lay between the germline ends. CDR3 nucleotides: TGCGCCAGCATGAGGGGGGCCGACACCGGGGAGCTGTTTTTT. Translated, it gives CASMRGADTGELFF.

The chain couples TRBV4-1 to TRBJ2-4, with D uncertain. The germline V gene encodes CDR1 MGHRA and CDR2 YSYEKL. V lost 0 bases, J lost 0 bases, and 9 bases lay in between. This CDR3 is 16 amino acids long. CDR3 bases: TGCGCCAGCAGCCAAGACCCGACACTAGCCAAAAACATTCAGTACTTC. Amino acid sequence: CASSQDPTLAKNIQYF.

To note about this clone: Other DNA sequences from this sample encode an identical CDR3 as well. V gene TRBV6-5 combines with J gene TRBJ2-7; D perhaps matches TRBD2 (5 bases). CDR1 is MNHEY and CDR2 is SVGAGI in the germline V gene. Trimming stripped 0 bases from V and 2 bases from J, with 11 bases between. The CDR3 covers 15 residues. CDR3 sequence: CASSYSSGGTYEQYF. CDR3 sequence (DNA): TGTGCCAGCAGTTACTCGAGCGGAGGAACCTACGAGCAGTACTTC.

This chain joins TRBV4-1 and TRBJ1-2; D is ambiguous. Per germline, CDR1 MGHRA and CDR2 YSYEKL. The CDR3 has 18 amino acids. Trimming shortened V by 0 bases and J by 1 base, and 18 bases separated the two germline ends. DNA for the CDR3: TGCGCCAGCAGCCAAGATGTTCAGGTCCTCGGGAATAACTATGGCTACACCTTC. Translating it yields CASSQDVQVLGNNYGYTF.

V is TRBV5-6 and J is TRBJ1-5; TRBD1 matches 10 bases. CDR1 is SGHDT and CDR2 is YYEEEE in the germline V gene. With 1 base clipped from V and 6 bases from J, the junction kept 1 base outside the gene matches. There are 14 residues in the CDR3. CDR3 nucleotide sequence: TGTGCCAGCAGCTTGAGGGACAGGGGTCAGCCCCAGCATTTT. Translating gives CASSLRDRGQPQHF.